The 25 T cell receptor beta chains reported below all come from one sample, sequenced in a study of CD8 T cells in Susac syndrome (dated by TCRdb to between 2018 and 2020). The library was obtained by the immunoSEQ multiplex PCR assay. RNA was extracted using the RNeasy kit, and roughly 0.5 to 1 microgram was reverse transcribed with random hexamers. The raw public reads went through TCRdb reprocessing: fastp at Q25, MiXCR clone calling, in-frame beta chains kept. Each entry merges the rows of one CDR3 protein and shows their most common DNA and genes. For this sample the table gives about 130,000 distinct CDR3 sequences, of which about 95% were detected only once. 0.087% of the sample goes to the ten largest clones. Sequencing was performed on CD4+ T cells from PBMCs. The source is a human donor in good health.

J is TRBJ2-5 and V is TRBV20-1; D is uncertain. The CDR3 totals 11 residues. Trimming removed 6 bases from V and 5 bases from J, with 10 bases in between. Germline-derived CDR1 and CDR2 are DFQATT and SNEGSKA (reference sequence). CDR3 sequence (DNA): TGCAGTGCCCAGGAGTATGAGACCCAGTACTTC. Protein: CSAQEYETQYF.

This chain links TRBV6-2 or TRBV6-3 with TRBJ1-1, with D unclear. V gave up 5 bases and J gave up 1 base, with 14 bases separating them. CDR1 is MNHEY and CDR2 is SVGEGT in the germline V gene. The CDR3 has 15 amino acids. The CDR3 DNA sequence: TGTGCCAGCAGTCCTCGGGCGCCCGGGAACACTGAAGCTTTCTTT. It is translated as CASSPRAPGNTEAFF.

The V call is TRBV19, the J call TRBJ2-1; maybe TRBD2 (6 bases). Germline CDR1 LNHDA, CDR2 SQIVND (reference sequence). The V and J ends lost 1 base and 5 bases respectively, with 12 bases between them. CDR3 size: 15 residues. For the CDR3, the DNA is TGTGCCAGTAGTATAGTTGGGACGGGGGACAATGAGCAGTTCTTC. As protein: CASSIVGTGDNEQFF.

The V call is TRBV23-1, the J call TRBJ2-7, with 9 bases fitting TRBD1. Being an ORF, TRBV23-1 has a function that is uncertain. J gave up 3 bases and V 6 bases, and 18 bases lay outside the gene matches. The CDR3 has 18 amino acids. The CDR3 bases are TGCGCCAGCAGACTCCGGAAGTTGGGACAGGGTTCTATCTACGAGCAGTACTTC. Translating it yields CASRLRKLGQGSIYEQYF.

This chain links TRBV15 with TRBJ2-5; possible D gene TRBD2, 6 bases. The CDR3 totals 15 residues. The V gene's germline CDR1 is LNHNV and CDR2 YYDKDF (reference sequence). V dropped 3 bases and J dropped 4 bases, with 15 bases sitting between them. DNA for the CDR3: TGTGCCACCAGCAGCGAACCGGGACTCCTAGAGACCCAGTACTTC. Its translation is CATSSEPGLLETQYF. Supplemented by reference TRBV15 and TRBJ2-5, the full variable domain reads DAMVIQNPRYQVTQFGKPVTLSCSQTLNHNVMYWYQQKSSQAPKLLFHYYDKDFNNEADTPDNFQSRRPNTSFCFLDIRSPGLGDTAMYLCATSSEPGLLETQYFGPGTRLLVL.

In its sample, this clonotype was seen once. The chain couples TRBV3-1 to TRBJ2-5; D is unresolved. The CDR3 is 15 amino acids. CDR1 is LGHDT, CDR2 YNNKEL, per germline (reference sequence). V lost 2 bases and J lost 5, with 15 bases in between. CDR3 nucleotides: TGTGCCAGCAGCCAAAGCCAGGTCCTTGGGGAGACCCAGTACTTC. Protein product: CASSQSQVLGETQYF.

The J gene is TRBJ2-5, the V gene TRBV12-3 or TRBV12-4; D might be TRBD1 (6 bases). The V gene lost 6 bases and the J gene lost 7 bases, with 18 bases spanning the gap. The CDR3 runs to 14 residues. The CDR3 reads CASSWDTGSSTQYF. For the CDR3, the DNA is TGTGCCAGCAGCTGGGACACGGGTAGTTCGACCCAGTACTTC.

V and J are TRBV20-1 and TRBJ2-5; TRBD1 matches at 9 bases. The germline V gene has CDR1 DFQATT and CDR2 SNEGSKA (reference sequence). The V gene end was trimmed by 6 bases and the J gene end by 5 bases; junction bases not matched to a gene: 10. This CDR3 has 14 residues. CDR3 protein: CSAATGGAGETQYF. CDR3 nucleotides: TGCAGTGCGGCCACAGGGGGCGCAGGGGAGACCCAGTACTTC.

The gene calls are TRBV4-2 and TRBJ2-1; 12 nucleotides align to TRBD2. V dropped 6 bases and J dropped 8; count of bases not matched to a gene: 17. The CDR3 totals 18 residues. CDR1 and CDR2 from the germline V gene are LGHNA and YNFKEQ. CDR3 nucleotides: TGTGCCAGCAGACATTGGACAGGGCGGACTAGCGGGACCGATGAGCAGTTCTTC. This codes for CASRHWTGRTSGTDEQFF.

This chain uses TRBV5-7 with TRBJ2-7; D not resolved. TRBV5-7 is marked as an open reading frame, function uncertain. V was clipped by 5 bases and J by 7 bases, with 13 bases between them. The CDR3 is 12 amino acids. In DNA, the CDR3 is TGTGCCAGCAGGGCCTACGAACTTGAGCAGTACTTC. It is translated as CASRAYELEQYF.

The chain recombines TRBV3-1 with TRBJ2-7; a weak D match, TRBD1 (6 bases). The CDR3 length is 15 residues. From germline, CDR1 is LGHDT and CDR2 YNNKEL (reference sequence). V lost 4 bases, J lost 6 bases, and 19 bases lay in between. The CDR3: CASSLGSQGSGEQYF. CDR3 coding DNA: TGTGCCAGCAGCCTGGGATCCCAGGGGTCTGGCGAGCAGTACTTC.

This rearrangement joins TRBV20-1 to TRBJ2-1, with unresolved D. Germline lookup yields CDR1 DFQATT and CDR2 SNEGSKA (reference sequence). This CDR3 has 15 amino acids. V was clipped by 6 bases and J by 0 bases, with 15 bases between them. The CDR3 DNA follows: TGCAGTGCCCGGCTGGGCGAAAGCTCCTACAATGAGCAGTTCTTC. As protein: CSARLGESSYNEQFF.

This clonotype was counted once. V and J are TRBV2 and TRBJ2-3; TRBD2 matches at 10 bases. Per the germline V gene, CDR1 is SNHLY and CDR2 is FYNNEI. This CDR3 comprises 13 residues. V lost 8 bases to trimming and J lost 4 bases; unmatched junction nucleotides: 3. The CDR3, as DNA: TGTGCCAGCCGAAGCGGGAGGGCAGATACGCAGTATTTT. Amino acid sequence: CASRSGRADTQYF.

This clonotype appeared once. The chain joins TRBV9 to TRBJ2-7; D is possibly TRBD1 (6 bases). This CDR3 has 14 residues. Germline V gives CDR1 SGDLS, CDR2 YYNGEE. Trimming stripped 0 bases from V and 6 bases from J, with 13 bases between. The CDR3 DNA is TGTGCCAGCAGCGTAGCTACAGGGAGCGGCGAGCAGTACTTC. Encoded protein: CASSVATGSGEQYF.

The chain links TRBV2 to TRBJ2-7; tentative D call: TRBD1 (6 bases). V was shortened by 4 bases and J by 4 bases, with 14 bases between the two germline ends. The CDR3 length is 14 residues. Germline CDR1 is SNHLY and CDR2 is FYNNEI. In DNA, the CDR3 is TGTGCCAGCAGTGGGGGGCGGAGTTTATACGAGCAGTACTTC. As protein: CASSGGRSLYEQYF.

This rearrangement joins TRBV30 to TRBJ2-3; D is unclear. The CDR3 length is 12 residues. V was shortened by 2 bases and J by 4 bases, with 7 bases between the two germline ends. Germline V gives CDR1 GTSNPN, CDR2 SVGIG (reference sequence). CDR3: CAWSLAADTQYF. CDR3 bases: TGTGCCTGGAGTCTGGCAGCAGATACGCAGTATTTT. The full variable domain, with the rest looked up from reference TRBV30 and TRBJ2-3, is SQTIHQWPATLVQPVGSPLSLECTVEGTSNPNLYWYRQAAGRGLQLLFYSVGIGQISSEVPQNLSASRPQDRQFILSSKKLLLSDSGFYLCAWSLAADTQYFGPGTRLTVL.

The rearrangement uses TRBV19 and TRBJ2-6, with D hard to call. CDR3 length equals 15 residues. V lost 8 bases and J lost 0, with 11 bases in between. From germline, CDR1 is LNHDA and CDR2 SQIVND (reference sequence). Here the CDR3 DNA reads TGTGCCAGTGTATCACCACGCTCTGGGGCCAACGTCCTGACTTTC. It translates to CASVSPRSGANVLTF.

This chain connects TRBV6-6 to TRBJ1-1; tentative D call: TRBD1 (5 bases). Germline values: CDR1 MNHNY, CDR2 SVGAGI (reference sequence). This CDR3 has 15 amino acids. V was clipped by 0 bases and J by 4 bases, with 12 bases between them. The CDR3 protein is CASSYSRVGGTEAFF. CDR3 in DNA: TGTGCCAGCAGTTACTCAAGAGTGGGGGGCACTGAAGCTTTCTTT.

The rearrangement joins TRBV5-1 to TRBJ1-2, with a weak D call TRBD1 (5 bases). The CDR3 runs to 14 residues. The V end was cut by 4 bases, the J end by 3 bases, with 13 bases between. Germline lookup yields CDR1 SGHRS and CDR2 YFSETQ. As DNA, the CDR3 is TGCGCCAGCAGCGAGTCGACAGCGGACTATGGCTACACCTTC. As protein: CASSESTADYGYTF.

This chain connects TRBV19 to TRBJ2-6; 9 bases line up with TRBD1. Trimming took 8 bases from V and 0 from J; bases not matched to a gene: 5. Looked up from germline, CDR1 is LNHDA and CDR2 is SQIVND (reference sequence). This CDR3 has 16 residues. CDR3 bases: TGTGCCAGTCAAGACAGGGGGTTCTCTGGGGCCAACGTCCTGACTTTC. This encodes CASQDRGFSGANVLTF.

The V call is TRBV5-1, the J call TRBJ2-5; D gene ambiguous. CDR1 and CDR2 (germline): SGHRS, YFSETQ. The CDR3 consists of 14 residues. The germline V and J ends were trimmed by 0 bases and 4 bases, with 10 bases remaining between them. The CDR3 loop is CASSLEGFRETQYF. The CDR3, as DNA: TGCGCCAGCAGCTTGGAAGGTTTTAGAGAGACCCAGTACTTC.

The gene calls are TRBV29-1 and TRBJ2-7; D is perhaps TRBD2 (6 bases). This CDR3 has 13 amino acids. The germline gives CDR1 SQVTM, CDR2 ANQGSEA. V was clipped by 5 bases and J by 1 base, with 12 bases between them. This CDR3 is CSVRRDLSYEQYF. CDR3 coding DNA: TGCAGCGTTAGGAGGGACCTATCCTACGAGCAGTACTTC.

This chain uses TRBV18 with TRBJ1-5; no definite D call. The germline gives CDR1 KGHSH, CDR2 LQKENI. The CDR3 extends over 13 amino acids. V lost 3 bases, J lost 2 bases, and 5 bases lay in between. The CDR3 DNA is TGTGCCAGCTCACCGGGTGGCAATCAGCCCCAGCATTTT. Translation: CASSPGGNQPQHF.

The chain is built from TRBV5-1 and TRBJ2-7; weak D call: TRBD1 (6 bases). Looked up from germline, CDR1 is SGHRS and CDR2 is YFSETQ. The CDR3 extends over 17 amino acids. Trimming pared 1 base from V and 0 bases from J, leaving 17 bases between. CDR3 region: CASSLYHGTDSSYEQYF. CDR3 nucleotide sequence: TGCGCCAGCAGCTTGTACCATGGGACGGACAGCTCCTACGAGCAGTACTTC. The full variable domain, its missing parts supplied by reference TRBV5-1 and TRBJ2-7, is KAGVTQTPRYLIKTRGQQVTLSCSPISGHRSVSWYQQTPGQGLQFLFEYFSETQRNKGNFPGRFSGRQFSNSRSEMNVSTLELGDSALYLCASSLYHGTDSSYEQYFGPGTRLTVT.

This clonotype was seen once. The rearrangement links TRBV6-1 to TRBJ2-2; D is unresolved. Germline values: CDR1 MNHNS, CDR2 SASEGT. This CDR3 has 14 amino acids. Between the trimmed V and J ends, which lost 6 bases and 3 bases, there was a span of 11 bases. The CDR3 nucleotides read TGTGCCAGCAGGGAAAACTACCACACCGGGGAGCTGTTTTTT. This codes for CASRENYHTGELFF.